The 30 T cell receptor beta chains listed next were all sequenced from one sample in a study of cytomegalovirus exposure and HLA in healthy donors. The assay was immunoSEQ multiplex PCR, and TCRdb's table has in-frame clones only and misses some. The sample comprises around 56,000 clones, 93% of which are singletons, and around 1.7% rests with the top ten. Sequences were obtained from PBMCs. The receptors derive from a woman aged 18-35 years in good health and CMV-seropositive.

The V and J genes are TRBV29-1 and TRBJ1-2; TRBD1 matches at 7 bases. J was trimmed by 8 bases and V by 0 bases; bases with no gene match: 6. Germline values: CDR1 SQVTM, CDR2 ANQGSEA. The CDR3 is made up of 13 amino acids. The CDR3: CSVEEATGRGYTF. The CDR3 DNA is TGCAGCGTTGAAGAGGCGACAGGGAGGGGCTACACCTTC.

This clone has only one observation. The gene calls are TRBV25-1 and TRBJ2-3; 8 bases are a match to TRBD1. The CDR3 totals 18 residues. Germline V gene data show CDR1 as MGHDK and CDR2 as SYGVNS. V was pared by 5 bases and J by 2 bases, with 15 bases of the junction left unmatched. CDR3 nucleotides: TGTGCCAGCAGTCCACCCGGGACAGCGACAGGGGACACAGATACGCAGTATTTT. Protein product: CASSPPGTATGDTDTQYF.

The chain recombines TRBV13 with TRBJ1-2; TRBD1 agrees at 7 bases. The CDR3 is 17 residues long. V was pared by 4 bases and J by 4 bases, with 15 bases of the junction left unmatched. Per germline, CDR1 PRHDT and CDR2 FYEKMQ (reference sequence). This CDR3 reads CASSSRDRPGEAYGYTF. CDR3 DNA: TGTGCCAGCAGCTCAAGGGACAGACCTGGCGAAGCCTATGGCTACACCTTC.

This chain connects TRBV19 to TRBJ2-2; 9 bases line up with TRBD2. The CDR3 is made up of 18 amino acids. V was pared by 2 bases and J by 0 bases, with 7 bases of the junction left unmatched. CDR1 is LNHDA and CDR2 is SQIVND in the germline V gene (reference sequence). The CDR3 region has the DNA TGTGCCAGTAGTATAAGGCTAGCGGGGAATACGAACACCGGGGAGCTGTTTTTT. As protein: CASSIRLAGNTNTGELFF. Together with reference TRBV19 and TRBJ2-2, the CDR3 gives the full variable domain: DGGITQSPKYLFRKEGQNVTLSCEQNLNHDAMYWYRQDPGQGLRLIYYSQIVNDFQKGDIAEGYSVSREKKESFPLTVTSAQKNPTAFYLCASSIRLAGNTNTGELFFGEGSRLTVL.

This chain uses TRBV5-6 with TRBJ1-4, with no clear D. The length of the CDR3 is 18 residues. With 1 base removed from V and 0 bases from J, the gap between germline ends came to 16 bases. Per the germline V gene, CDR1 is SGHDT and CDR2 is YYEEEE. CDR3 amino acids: CASSLRPGTWATNEKLFF. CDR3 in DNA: TGTGCCAGCAGCTTGCGGCCAGGAACGTGGGCAACTAATGAAAAACTGTTTTTT.

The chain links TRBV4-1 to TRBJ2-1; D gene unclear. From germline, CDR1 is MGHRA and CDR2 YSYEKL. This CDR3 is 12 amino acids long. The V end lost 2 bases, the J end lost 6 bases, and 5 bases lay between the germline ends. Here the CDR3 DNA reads TGCGCCAGCAGCCAAATCTTCAATGAGCAGTTCTTC. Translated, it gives CASSQIFNEQFF.

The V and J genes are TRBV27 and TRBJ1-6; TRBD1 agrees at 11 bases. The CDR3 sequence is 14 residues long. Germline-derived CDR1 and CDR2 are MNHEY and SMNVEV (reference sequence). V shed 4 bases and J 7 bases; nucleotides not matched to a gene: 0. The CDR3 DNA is TGTGCCAGCAGTTGGGACAGGGGGAATTCACCCCTCCACTTT. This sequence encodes CASSWDRGNSPLHF.

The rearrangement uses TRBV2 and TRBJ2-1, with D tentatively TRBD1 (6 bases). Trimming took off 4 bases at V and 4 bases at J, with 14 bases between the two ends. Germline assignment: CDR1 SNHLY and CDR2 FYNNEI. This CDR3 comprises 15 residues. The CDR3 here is CASSGPAGQYNEQFF. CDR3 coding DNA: TGTGCCAGCAGTGGGCCTGCAGGACAGTACAATGAGCAGTTCTTC.

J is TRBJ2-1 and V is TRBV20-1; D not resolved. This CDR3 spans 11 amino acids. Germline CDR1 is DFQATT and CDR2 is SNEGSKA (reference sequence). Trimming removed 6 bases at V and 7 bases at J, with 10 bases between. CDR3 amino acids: CSAKTGNEQFF. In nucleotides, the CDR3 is TGCAGTGCCAAGACTGGTAATGAGCAGTTCTTC.

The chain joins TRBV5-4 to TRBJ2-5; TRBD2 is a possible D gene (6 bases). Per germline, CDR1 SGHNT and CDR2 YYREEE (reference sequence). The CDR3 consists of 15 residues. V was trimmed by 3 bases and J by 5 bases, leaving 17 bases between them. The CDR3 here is CASSWRVGSEETQYF. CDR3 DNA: TGTGCCAGCAGCTGGAGGGTTGGTTCAGAGGAGACCCAGTACTTC.

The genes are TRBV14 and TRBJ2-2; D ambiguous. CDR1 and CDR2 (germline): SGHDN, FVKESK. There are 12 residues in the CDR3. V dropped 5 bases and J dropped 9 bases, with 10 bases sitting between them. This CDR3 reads CASSISGRELFF. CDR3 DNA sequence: TGTGCCAGCAGCATCAGTGGTCGGGAGCTGTTTTTT.

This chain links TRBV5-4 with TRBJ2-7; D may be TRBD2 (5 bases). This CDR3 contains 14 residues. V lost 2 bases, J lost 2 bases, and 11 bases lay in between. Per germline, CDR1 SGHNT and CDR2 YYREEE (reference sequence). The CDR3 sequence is CASSFQKGAYEQYF. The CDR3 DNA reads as TGTGCCAGCAGCTTCCAAAAGGGAGCCTACGAGCAGTACTTC. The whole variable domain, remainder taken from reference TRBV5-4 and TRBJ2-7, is ETGVTQSPTHLIKTRGQQVTLRCSSQSGHNTVSWYQQALGQGPQFIFQYYREEENGRGNFPPRFSGLQFPNYSSELNVNALELDDSALYLCASSFQKGAYEQYFGPGTRLTVT.

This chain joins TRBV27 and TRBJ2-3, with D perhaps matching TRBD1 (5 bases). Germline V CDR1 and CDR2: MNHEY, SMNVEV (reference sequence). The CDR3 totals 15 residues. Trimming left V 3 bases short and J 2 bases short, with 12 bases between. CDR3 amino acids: CASSFSGNPTDTQYF. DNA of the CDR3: TGTGCCAGCAGTTTCTCAGGGAACCCCACAGATACGCAGTATTTT.

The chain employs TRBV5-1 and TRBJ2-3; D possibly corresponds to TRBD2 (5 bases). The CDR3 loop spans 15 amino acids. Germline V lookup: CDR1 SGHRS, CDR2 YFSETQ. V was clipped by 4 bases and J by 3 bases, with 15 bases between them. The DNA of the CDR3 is TGCGCCAGCAGCAGGTTGGCGGGCGAGACAGATACGCAGTATTTT. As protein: CASSRLAGETDTQYF.

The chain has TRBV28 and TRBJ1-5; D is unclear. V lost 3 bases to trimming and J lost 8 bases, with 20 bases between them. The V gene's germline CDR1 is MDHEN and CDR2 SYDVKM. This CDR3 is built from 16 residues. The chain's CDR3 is CASSLDATSRWEPQHF. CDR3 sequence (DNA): TGTGCCAGCAGTTTGGATGCCACCTCGAGGTGGGAGCCCCAGCATTTT.

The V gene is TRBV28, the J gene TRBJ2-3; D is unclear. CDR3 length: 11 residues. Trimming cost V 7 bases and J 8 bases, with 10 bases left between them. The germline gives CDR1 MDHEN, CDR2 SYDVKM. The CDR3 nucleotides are TGTGCCAGCACTCAGTTTGTTACGCAGTATTTT. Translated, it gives CASTQFVTQYF. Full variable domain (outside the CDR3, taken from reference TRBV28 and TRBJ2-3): DVKVTQSSRYLVKRTGEKVFLECVQDMDHENMFWYRQDPGLGLRLIYFSYDVKMKEKGDIPEGYSVSREKKERFSLILESASTNQTSMYLCASTQFVTQYFGPGTRLTVL.

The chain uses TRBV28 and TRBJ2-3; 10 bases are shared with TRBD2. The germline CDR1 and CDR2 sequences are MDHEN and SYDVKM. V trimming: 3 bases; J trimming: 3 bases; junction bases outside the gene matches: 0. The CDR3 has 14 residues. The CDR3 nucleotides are TGTGCCAGCAGTTTGACTAGCGGGACAGATACGCAGTATTTT. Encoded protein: CASSLTSGTDTQYF.

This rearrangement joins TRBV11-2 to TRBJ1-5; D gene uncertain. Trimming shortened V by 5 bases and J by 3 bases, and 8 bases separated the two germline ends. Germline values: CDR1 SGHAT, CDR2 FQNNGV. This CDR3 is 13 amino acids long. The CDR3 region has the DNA TGTGCCAGCAGCCGAGACAACAATCAGCCCCAGCATTTT. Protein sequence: CASSRDNNQPQHF.

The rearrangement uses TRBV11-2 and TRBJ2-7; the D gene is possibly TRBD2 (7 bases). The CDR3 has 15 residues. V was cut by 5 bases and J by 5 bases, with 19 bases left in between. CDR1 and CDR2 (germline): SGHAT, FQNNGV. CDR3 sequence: CASSETGGAGHEQYF. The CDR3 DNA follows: TGTGCCAGCAGCGAAACGGGGGGCGCGGGACACGAGCAGTACTTC. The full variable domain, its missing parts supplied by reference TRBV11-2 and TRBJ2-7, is EAGVAQSPRYKIIEKRQSVAFWCNPISGHATLYWYQQILGQGPKLLIQFQNNGVVDDSQLPKDRFSAERLKGVDSTLKIQPAKLEDSAVYLCASSETGGAGHEQYFGPGTRLTVT.

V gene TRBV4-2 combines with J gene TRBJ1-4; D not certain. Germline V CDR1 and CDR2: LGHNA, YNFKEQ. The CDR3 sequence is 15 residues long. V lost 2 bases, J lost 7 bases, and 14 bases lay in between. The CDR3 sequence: CASSQKGGVREKLFF. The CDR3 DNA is TGTGCCAGCAGCCAAAAGGGCGGGGTTCGTGAAAAACTGTTTTTT.

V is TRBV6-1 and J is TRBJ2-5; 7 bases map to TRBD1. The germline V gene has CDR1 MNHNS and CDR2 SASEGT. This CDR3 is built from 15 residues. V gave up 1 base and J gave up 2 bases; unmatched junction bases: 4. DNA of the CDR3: TGTGCCAGCAGTGAAGGGGACAGAAATCAAGAGACCCAGTACTTC. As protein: CASSEGDRNQETQYF.

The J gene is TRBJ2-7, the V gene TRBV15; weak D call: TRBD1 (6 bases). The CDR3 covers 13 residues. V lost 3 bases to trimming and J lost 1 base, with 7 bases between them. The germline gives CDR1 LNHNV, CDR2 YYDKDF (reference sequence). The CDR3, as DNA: TGTGCCACCAGCAGGGACAGTTCCTACGAGCAGTACTTC. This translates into CATSRDSSYEQYF.

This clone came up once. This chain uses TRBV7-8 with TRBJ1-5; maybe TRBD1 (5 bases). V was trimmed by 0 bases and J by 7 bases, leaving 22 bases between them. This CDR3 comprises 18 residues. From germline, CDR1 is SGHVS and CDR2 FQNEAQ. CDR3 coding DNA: TGTGCCAGCAGCTTAGCCCTGCGGCAGGGTGGGCTGGGGCAGCCCCAGCATTTT. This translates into CASSLALRQGGLGQPQHF.

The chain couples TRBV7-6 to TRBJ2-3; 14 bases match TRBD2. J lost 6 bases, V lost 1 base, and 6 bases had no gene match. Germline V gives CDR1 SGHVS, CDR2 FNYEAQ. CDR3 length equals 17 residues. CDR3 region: CASSLGLAGGRRDTQYF. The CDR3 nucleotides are TGTGCCAGCAGCTTAGGACTAGCGGGGGGGCGTCGGGATACGCAGTATTTT.

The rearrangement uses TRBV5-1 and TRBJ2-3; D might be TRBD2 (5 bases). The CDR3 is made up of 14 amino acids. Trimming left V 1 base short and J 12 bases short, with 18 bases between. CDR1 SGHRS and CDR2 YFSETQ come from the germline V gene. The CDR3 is CASSLTAPGIHQYF. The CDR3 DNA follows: TGCGCCAGCAGCTTGACAGCGCCCGGGATCCACCAGTATTTT.

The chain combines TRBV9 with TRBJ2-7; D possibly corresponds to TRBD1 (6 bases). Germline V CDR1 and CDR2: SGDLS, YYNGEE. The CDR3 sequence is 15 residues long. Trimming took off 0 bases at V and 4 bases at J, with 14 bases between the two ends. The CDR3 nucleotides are TGTGCCAGCAGCGTAGCACAGGGTAATTCGTACGAGCAGTACTTC. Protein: CASSVAQGNSYEQYF. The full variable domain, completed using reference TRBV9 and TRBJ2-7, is DSGVTQTPKHLITATGQRVTLRCSPRSGDLSVYWYQQSLDQGLQFLIQYYNGEERAKGNILERFSAQQFPDLHSELNLSSLELGDSALYFCASSVAQGNSYEQYFGPGTRLTVT.

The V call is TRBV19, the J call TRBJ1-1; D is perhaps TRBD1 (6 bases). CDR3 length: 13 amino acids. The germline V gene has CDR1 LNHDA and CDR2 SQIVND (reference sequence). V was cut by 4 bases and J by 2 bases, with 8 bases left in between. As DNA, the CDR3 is TGTGCCAGTAGTACACAGGGTAACACTGAAGCTTTCTTT. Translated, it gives CASSTQGNTEAFF.

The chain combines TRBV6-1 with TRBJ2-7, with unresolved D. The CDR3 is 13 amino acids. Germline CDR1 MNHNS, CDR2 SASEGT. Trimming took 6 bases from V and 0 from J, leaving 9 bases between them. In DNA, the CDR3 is TGTGCCAGCAGCGTGGCAGACTCCTACGAGCAGTACTTC. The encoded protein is CASSVADSYEQYF.

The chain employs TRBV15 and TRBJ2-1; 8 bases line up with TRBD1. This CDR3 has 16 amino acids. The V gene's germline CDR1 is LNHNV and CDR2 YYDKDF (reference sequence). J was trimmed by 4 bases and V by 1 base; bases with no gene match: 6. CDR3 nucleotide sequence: TGTGCCACCAGCAGAGGAAGGCAGGGGGCATACAATGAGCAGTTCTTC. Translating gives CATSRGRQGAYNEQFF.

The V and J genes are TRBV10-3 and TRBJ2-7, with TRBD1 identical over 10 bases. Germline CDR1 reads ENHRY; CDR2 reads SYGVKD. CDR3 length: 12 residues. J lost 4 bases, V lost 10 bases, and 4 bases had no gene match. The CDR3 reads CATEGQGYEQYF. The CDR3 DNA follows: TGTGCCACTGAGGGACAGGGGTACGAGCAGTACTTC.